This T cell receptor (beta chain) was retrieved from a study of OX40 agonist ivuxolimab in advanced cancers. For the study at large: Males comprised 82.7% of the group, whose mean age was around 62 years (range 23 to 79).

TCRdb keeps only in-frame clones here, not all; method: immunoSEQ multiplex PCR. The data show fewer than 75,000 clones, around 87% seen once. This CDR3 has 14 amino acids. Trimming left V 2 bases short and J 4 bases short, with 10 bases between. Per the germline V gene, CDR1 is SGHTA and CDR2 is FQGNSA. Material: CD4+ or CD8+ T cells sorted from blood, obtained in a trial of the OX40 agonist ivuxolimab. The gene calls are TRBV7-2 and TRBJ2-3, with D hard to call. This receptor was obtained from an adult with an advanced solid tumor such as melanoma, head and neck, liver or kidney cancer. The CDR3 is CASSLLGFADTQYF. The DNA of the CDR3 is TGTGCCAGCAGCTTATTAGGTTTCGCAGATACGCAGTATTTT.